This T cell receptor beta chain derives from a study of chemoradiotherapy in HPV16-positive cancers. Looking at the study overall: Candidate HPV-specific T-cell clones and common TCR motifs came from functional assays in a couple of HPV16-positive patients. Study observations and caveats: Only a couple of HPV16-positive patients supplied the functional HPV-specificity definition. HPV-responsive T-cell expansion during chemoradiotherapy was linked to improved recurrence-free survival in HPV16-positive patients.

From germline, CDR1 is SGHNT and CDR2 YYREEE (reference sequence). This CDR3 region has 19 residues. The J segment lost 2 bases and the V segment lost 3 bases, leaving 17 bases of the junction unmatched. Repeated repertoire sampling spanned the course of chemoradiotherapy. Note on this clone: What it binds is unknown.

TCRdb's table, derived via immunoSEQ multiplex PCR, lists solely in-frame clones and lacks some. The data hold some 2,100 clones, with approximately 86% observed a single time. This TCR came from a human donor with HPV-associated anogenital cancer. Specimen: tumor tissue, collected from a patient who underwent chemoradiotherapy. This sequence joins TRBV5-4 and TRBJ1-2; 9 bases agree with TRBD1. The chain's CDR3 is CASSSPVGQGSFINYGYTF. The CDR3 DNA follows: TGTGCCAGCAGCTCCCCCGTCGGACAGGGGAGTTTTATAAACTATGGCTACACCTTC.